This T cell receptor (beta chain) was recorded in a study of PD-1 blockade in classical Hodgkin lymphoma. Profiled with immunoSEQ multiplex PCR; TCRdb holds only in-frame clones, not every one. This table holds about 51,000 clones, roughly 80% found once. There are 13 residues in the CDR3. Trimming took off 1 base at V and 5 bases at J, with 10 bases between the two ends. Germline V gene sequence: CDR1 SGHKS, CDR2 YYEKEE (reference sequence). Time point defined: cycle 4 day 1 (C4D1), after more than five weeks of nivolumab. There was relapse after autologous stem cell transplantation in every patient, and there was variation in brentuximab vedotin exposure. Remarks on this clone: Its target is unknown.

Study results and limitations: Only CD4+ TCR diversity, not CD8+, had risen significantly by C4D1.

The origin of this receptor is a human donor with classical Hodgkin lymphoma. This specimen was peripheral blood mononuclear cells (PBMCs), taken before the fourth cycle of nivolumab. The chain links TRBV5-5 to TRBJ2-7; D gene ambiguous. The CDR3 here is CASSLLAPDEQYF. CDR3 DNA sequence: TGTGCCAGCAGCTTGCTGGCACCCGACGAGCAGTACTTC.